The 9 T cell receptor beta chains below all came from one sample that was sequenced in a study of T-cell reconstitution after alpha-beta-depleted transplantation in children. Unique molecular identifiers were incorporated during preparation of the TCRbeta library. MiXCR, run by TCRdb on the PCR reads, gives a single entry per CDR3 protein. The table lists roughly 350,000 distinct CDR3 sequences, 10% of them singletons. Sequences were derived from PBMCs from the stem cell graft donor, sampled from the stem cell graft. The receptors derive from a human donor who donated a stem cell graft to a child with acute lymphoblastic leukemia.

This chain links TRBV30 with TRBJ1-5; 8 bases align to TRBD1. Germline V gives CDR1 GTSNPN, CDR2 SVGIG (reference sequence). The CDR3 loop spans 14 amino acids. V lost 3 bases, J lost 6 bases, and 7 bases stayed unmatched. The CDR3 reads CAWSVQGGGQPQHF. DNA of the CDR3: TGTGCCTGGAGCGTACAGGGGGGGGGTCAGCCCCAGCATTTT.

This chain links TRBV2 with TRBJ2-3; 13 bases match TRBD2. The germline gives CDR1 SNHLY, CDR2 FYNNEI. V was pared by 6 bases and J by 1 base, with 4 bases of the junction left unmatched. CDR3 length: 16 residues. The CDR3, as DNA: TGTGCCAGCAGAGGGACTAGCGGGATGGGCACAGATACGCAGTATTTT. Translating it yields CASRGTSGMGTDTQYF.

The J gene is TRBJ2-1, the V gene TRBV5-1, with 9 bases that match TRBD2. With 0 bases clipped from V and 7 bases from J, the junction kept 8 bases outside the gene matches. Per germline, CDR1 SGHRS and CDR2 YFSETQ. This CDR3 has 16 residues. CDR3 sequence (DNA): TGCGCCAGCAGCTTGGAATTTGCGGGAGGGCGTAATGAGCAGTTCTTC. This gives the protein CASSLEFAGGRNEQFF. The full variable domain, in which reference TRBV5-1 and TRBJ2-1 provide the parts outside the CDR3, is KAGVTQTPRYLIKTRGQQVTLSCSPISGHRSVSWYQQTPGQGLQFLFEYFSETQRNKGNFPGRFSGRQFSNSRSEMNVSTLELGDSALYLCASSLEFAGGRNEQFFGPGTRLTVL.

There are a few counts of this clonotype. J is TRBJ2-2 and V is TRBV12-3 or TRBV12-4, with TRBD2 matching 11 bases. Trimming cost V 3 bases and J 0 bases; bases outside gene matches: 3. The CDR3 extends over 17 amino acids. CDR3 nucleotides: TGTGCCAGCAGTTTTGGGACTAGCGGAACGAACACCGGGGAGCTGTTTTTT. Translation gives CASSFGTSGTNTGELFF.

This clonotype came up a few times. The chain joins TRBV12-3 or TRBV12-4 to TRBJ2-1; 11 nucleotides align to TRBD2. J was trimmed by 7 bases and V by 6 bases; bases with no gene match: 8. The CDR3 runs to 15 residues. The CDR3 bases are TGTGCCAGCAGCCTGAATAGCGGGAGGGGAAATGAGCAGTTCTTC. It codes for CASSLNSGRGNEQFF.

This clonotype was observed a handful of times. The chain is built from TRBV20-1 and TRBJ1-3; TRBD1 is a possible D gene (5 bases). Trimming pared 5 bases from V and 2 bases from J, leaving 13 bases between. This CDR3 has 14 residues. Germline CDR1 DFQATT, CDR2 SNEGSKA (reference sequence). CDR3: CSAGAGGAGNTIYF. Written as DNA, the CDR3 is TGCAGTGCTGGGGCAGGAGGTGCTGGAAACACCATATATTTT.

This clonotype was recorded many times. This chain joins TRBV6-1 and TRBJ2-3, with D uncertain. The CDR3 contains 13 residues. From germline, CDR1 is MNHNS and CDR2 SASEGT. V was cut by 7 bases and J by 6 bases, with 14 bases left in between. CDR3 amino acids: CASIGRMYDTQYF. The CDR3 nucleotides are TGTGCCAGCATCGGCCGAATGTACGATACGCAGTATTTT.

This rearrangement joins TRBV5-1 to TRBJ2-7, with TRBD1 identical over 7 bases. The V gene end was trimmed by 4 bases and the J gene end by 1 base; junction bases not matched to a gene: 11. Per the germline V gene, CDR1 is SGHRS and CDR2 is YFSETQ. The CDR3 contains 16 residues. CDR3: CASSLQGMGKSYEQYF. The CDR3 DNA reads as TGCGCCAGCAGCCTACAGGGGATGGGCAAATCCTACGAGCAGTACTTC.

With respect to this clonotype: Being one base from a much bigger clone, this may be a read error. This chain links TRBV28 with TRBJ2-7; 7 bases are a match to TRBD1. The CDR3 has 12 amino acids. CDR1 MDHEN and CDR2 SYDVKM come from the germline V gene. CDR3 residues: CVSRTGDYEQYF. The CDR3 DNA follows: TGTGTCAGCAGAACAGGGGACTACGAGCAGTACTTC. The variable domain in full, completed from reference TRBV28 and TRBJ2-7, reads DVKVTQSSRYLVKRTGEKVFLECVQDMDHENMFWYRQDPGLGLRLIYFSYDVKMKEKGDIPEGYSVSREKKERFSLILESASTNQTSMYLCVSRTGDYEQYFGPGTRLTVT.